Sequencing of this T cell receptor (beta chain) was carried out in a study of CD8+ T cells in alopecia areata. Study summary: C3H/HeJ donors aged about 6-12 months with spontaneous alopecia supplied skin grafted onto roughly 7-11-week-old female C3H/HeJ mice.

Study results and caveats: Scalp data also include sequences from resident alphabeta T cells of normal skin. Possibly because of HLA-related factors, TCR sharing was less clear across patients than in mice. Affected scalp, especially in alopecia totalis/universalis, had a higher clonality than normal scalp did.

Details on this clone: Its antigen is not known. Any gene name here is a mouse gene name. The CDR3 is cut off 4 residues early in the read; its end comes from the germline J gene.

Sequencing templates came from extracted RNA that was reverse transcribed into cDNA. The method was immunoSEQ multiplex PCR; TCRdb's version includes in-frame clones alone and lacks a portion of them. Recorded here are 200,000 to 300,000 clones, none singletons. The authors sorted pooled cutaneous lymph node cells using CD4, CD8alpha, NKG2D, NKG2ACE and other markers. The CDR3 totals 15 residues. CDR1 is LGHNA, CDR2 YNLKQL, per germline (reference sequence). V lost 0 bases and J lost 3, with 9 bases in between. The sequenced sample was CD4+ T cells sorted from a lymph node. The receptor comes from a C3H/HeJ mouse with alopecia areata. As its MHC haplotype, the strain has H2-k. This rearrangement joins TRBV5 to TRBJ2-1; D ambiguous. CDR3 DNA, as far as it was read: TGTGCCAGCAGCCAAGAGTACAGAATCTATGCT. Its translation is CASSQEYRIYA. The whole CDR3 sequence reads CASSQEYRIYAEQFF.